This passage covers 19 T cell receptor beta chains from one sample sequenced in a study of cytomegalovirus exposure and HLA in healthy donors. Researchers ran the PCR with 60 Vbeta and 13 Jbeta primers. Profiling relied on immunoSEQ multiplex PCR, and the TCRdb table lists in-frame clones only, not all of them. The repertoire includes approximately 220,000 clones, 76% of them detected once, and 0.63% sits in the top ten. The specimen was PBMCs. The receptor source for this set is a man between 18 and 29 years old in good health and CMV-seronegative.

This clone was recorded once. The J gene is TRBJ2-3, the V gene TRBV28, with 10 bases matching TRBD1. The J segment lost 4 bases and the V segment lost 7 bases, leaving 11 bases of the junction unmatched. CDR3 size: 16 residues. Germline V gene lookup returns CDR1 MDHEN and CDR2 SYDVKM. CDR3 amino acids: CASTKPGQGWPDTQYF. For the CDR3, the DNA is TGTGCCAGCACTAAACCGGGACAGGGGTGGCCAGATACGCAGTATTTT.

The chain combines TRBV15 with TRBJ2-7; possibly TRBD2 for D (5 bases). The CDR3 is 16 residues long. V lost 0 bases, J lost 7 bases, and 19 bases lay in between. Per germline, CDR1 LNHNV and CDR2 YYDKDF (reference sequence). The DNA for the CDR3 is TGTGCCACCAGCAGAGATAGGGCAGGATCACTAGGGGAGCAGTACTTC. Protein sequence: CATSRDRAGSLGEQYF.

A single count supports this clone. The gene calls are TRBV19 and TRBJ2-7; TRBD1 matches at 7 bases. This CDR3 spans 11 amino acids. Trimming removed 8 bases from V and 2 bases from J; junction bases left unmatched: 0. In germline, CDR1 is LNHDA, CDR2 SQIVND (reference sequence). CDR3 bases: TGTGCCAGTGGACAGGCCTACGAGCAGTACTTC. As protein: CASGQAYEQYF. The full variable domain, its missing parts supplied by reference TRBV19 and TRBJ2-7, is DGGITQSPKYLFRKEGQNVTLSCEQNLNHDAMYWYRQDPGQGLRLIYYSQIVNDFQKGDIAEGYSVSREKKESFPLTVTSAQKNPTAFYLCASGQAYEQYFGPGTRLTVT.

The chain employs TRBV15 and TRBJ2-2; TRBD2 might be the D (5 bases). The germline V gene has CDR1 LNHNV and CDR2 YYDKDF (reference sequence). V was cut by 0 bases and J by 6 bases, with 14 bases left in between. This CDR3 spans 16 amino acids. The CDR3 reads CATSREGPRVAGELFF. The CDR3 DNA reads TGTGCCACCAGCAGAGAAGGACCGCGGGTCGCCGGGGAGCTGTTTTTT.

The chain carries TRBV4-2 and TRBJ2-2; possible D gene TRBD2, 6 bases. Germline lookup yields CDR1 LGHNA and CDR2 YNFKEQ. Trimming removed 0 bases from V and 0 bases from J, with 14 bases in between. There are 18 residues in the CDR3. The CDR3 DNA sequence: TGTGCCAGCAGCCAAGAAGGGCCCGGGACTGCGAACACCGGGGAGCTGTTTTTT. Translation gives CASSQEGPGTANTGELFF.

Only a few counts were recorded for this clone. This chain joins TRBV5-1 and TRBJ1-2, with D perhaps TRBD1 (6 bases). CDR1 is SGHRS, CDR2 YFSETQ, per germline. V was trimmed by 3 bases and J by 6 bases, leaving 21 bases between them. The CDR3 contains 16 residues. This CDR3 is CASSSGPELGTNGYTF. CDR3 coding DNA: TGCGCCAGCAGCTCAGGGCCTGAGCTCGGGACAAATGGCTACACCTTC. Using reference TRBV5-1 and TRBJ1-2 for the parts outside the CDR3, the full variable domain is KAGVTQTPRYLIKTRGQQVTLSCSPISGHRSVSWYQQTPGQGLQFLFEYFSETQRNKGNFPGRFSGRQFSNSRSEMNVSTLELGDSALYLCASSSGPELGTNGYTFGSGTRLTVV.

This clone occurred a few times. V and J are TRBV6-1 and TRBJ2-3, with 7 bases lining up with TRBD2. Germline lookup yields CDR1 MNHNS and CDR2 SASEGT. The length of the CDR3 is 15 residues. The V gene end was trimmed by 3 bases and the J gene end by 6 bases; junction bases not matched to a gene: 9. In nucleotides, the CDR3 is TGTGCCAGCAGTGATGCAGCGGGATTGCGGGATACGCAGTATTTT. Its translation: CASSDAAGLRDTQYF.

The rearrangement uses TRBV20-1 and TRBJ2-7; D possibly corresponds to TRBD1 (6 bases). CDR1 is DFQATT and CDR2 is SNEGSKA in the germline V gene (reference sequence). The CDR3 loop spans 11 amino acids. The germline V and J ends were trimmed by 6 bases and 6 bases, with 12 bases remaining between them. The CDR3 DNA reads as TGCAGTGCCGAAGGGGGACGCGAGCAGTACTTC. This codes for CSAEGGREQYF.

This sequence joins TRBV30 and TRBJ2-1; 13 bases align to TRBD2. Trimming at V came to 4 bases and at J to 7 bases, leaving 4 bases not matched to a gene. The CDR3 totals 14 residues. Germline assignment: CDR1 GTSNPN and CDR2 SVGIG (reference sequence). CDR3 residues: CAWMGTSGKNEQFF. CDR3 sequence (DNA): TGTGCCTGGATGGGGACTAGCGGGAAGAATGAGCAGTTCTTC.

CDR3 sequence (DNA): TGTGCCAGCACTTCCCGGGACAGAGCCTACGAGCAGTACTTC. Encoded protein: CASTSRDRAYEQYF. This chain uses TRBV6-5 with TRBJ2-7, with 7 nucleotides matching TRBD1. Germline CDR1 and CDR2: MNHEY and SVGAGI. The CDR3 runs to 14 residues. J gave up 2 bases and V 7 bases, and 8 bases lay outside the gene matches.

CDR3 region: CAGTTGTGLEQYF. In DNA form, the CDR3 reads TGTGCCGGAACAACCGGGACAGGGCTCGAGCAGTACTTC. The rearrangement joins TRBV2 to TRBJ2-7, with 9 positions matching TRBD1. Germline V gene data show CDR1 as SNHLY and CDR2 as FYNNEI. The CDR3 loop spans 13 amino acids. V lost 11 bases to trimming and J lost 6 bases; unmatched junction nucleotides: 11. Complete variable domain (other parts from reference TRBV2 and TRBJ2-7): EPEVTQTPSHQVTQMGQEVILRCVPISNHLYFYWYRQILGQKVEFLVSFYNNEISEKSEIFDDQFSVERPDGSNFTLKIRSTKLEDSAMYFCAGTTGTGLEQYFGPGTRLTVT.

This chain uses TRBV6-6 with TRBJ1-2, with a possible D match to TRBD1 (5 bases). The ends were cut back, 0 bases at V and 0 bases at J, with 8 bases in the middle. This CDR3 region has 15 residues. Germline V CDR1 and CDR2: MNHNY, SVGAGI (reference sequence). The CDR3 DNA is TGTGCCAGCAGTTACTCTGACAGCCCTAACTATGGCTACACCTTC. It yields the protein CASSYSDSPNYGYTF.

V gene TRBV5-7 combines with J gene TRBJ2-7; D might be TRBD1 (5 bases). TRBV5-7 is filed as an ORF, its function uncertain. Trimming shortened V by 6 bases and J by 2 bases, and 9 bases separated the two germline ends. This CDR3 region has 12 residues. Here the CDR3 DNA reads TGTGCCAGCAACCGGACAACCTACGAGCAGTACTTC. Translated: CASNRTTYEQYF.

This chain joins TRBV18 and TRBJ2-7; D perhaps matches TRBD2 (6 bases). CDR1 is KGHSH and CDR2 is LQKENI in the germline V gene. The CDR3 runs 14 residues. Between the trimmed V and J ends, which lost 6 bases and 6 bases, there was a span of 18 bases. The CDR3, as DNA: TGTGCCAGCTCCCCGCGACTAGTTGCTGCCGAGCAGTACTTC. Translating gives CASSPRLVAAEQYF. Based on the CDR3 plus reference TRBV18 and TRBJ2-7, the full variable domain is NAGVMQNPRHLVRRRGQEARLRCSPMKGHSHVYWYRQLPEEGLKFMVYLQKENIIDESGMPKERFSAEFPKEGPSILRIQQVVRGDSAAYFCASSPRLVAAEQYFGPGTRLTVT.

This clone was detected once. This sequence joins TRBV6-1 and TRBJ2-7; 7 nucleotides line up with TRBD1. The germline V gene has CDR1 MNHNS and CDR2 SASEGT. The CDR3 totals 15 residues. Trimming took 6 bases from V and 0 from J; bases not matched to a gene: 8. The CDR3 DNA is TGTGCCAGCAGGAATGCCAGGGGGAGCTCCTACGAGCAGTACTTC. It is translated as CASRNARGSSYEQYF.

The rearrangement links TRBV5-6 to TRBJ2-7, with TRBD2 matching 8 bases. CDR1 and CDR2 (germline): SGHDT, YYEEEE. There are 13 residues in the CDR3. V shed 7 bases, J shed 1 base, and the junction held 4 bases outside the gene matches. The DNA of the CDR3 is TGTGCCAGCGAGCGGGAGCGTTCCTACGAGCAGTACTTC. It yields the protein CASERERSYEQYF.

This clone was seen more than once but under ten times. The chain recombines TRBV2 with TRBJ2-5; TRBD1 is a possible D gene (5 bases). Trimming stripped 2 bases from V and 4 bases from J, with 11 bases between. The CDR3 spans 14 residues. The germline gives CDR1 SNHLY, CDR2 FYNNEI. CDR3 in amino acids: CASSERGLSETQYF. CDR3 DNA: TGTGCCAGCAGTGAAAGGGGATTGTCAGAGACCCAGTACTTC.

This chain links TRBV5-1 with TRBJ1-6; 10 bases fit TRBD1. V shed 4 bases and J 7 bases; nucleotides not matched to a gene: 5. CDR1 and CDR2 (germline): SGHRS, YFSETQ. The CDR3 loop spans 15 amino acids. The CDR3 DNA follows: TGCGCCAGCAGCAATGACAGGGGGCCCAATTCACCCCTCCACTTT. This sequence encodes CASSNDRGPNSPLHF. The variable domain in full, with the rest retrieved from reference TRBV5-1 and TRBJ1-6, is KAGVTQTPRYLIKTRGQQVTLSCSPISGHRSVSWYQQTPGQGLQFLFEYFSETQRNKGNFPGRFSGRQFSNSRSEMNVSTLELGDSALYLCASSNDRGPNSPLHFGNGTRLTVT.

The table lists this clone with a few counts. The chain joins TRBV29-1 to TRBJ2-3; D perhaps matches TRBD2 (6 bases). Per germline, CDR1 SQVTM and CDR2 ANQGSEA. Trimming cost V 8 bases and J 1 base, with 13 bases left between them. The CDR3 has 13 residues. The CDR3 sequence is CSQTPSGTDTQYF. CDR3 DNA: TGCAGCCAAACGCCTAGCGGCACAGATACGCAGTATTTT.